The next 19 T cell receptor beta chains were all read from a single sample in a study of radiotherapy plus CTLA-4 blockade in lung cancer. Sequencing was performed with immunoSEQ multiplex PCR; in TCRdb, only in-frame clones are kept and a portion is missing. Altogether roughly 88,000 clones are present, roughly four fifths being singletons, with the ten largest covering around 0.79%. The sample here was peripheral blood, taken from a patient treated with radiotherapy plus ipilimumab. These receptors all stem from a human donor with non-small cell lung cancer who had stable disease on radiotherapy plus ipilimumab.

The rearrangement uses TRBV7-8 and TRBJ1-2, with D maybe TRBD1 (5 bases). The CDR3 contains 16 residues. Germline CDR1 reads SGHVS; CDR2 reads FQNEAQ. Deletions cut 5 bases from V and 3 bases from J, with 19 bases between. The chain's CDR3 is CASSRLSPRADYGYTF. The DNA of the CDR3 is TGTGCCAGCAGCAGACTTAGCCCCAGGGCTGACTATGGCTACACCTTC.

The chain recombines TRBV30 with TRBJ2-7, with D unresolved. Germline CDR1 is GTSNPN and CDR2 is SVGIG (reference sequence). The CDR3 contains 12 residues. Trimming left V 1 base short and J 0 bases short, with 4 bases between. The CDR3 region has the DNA TGTGCCTGGAGTGGGCACTCCTACGAGCAGTACTTC. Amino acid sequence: CAWSGHSYEQYF.

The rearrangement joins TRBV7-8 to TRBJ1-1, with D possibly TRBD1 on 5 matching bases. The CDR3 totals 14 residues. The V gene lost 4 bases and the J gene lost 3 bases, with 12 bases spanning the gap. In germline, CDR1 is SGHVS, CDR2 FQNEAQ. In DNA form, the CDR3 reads TGTGCCAGCAGCTCCAGGGTAGTGGACACTGAAGCTTTCTTT. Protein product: CASSSRVVDTEAFF.

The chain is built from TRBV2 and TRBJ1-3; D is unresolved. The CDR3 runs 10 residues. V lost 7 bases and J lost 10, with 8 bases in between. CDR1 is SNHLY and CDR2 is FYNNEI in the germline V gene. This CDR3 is CASISETIYF. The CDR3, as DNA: TGTGCCAGCATCTCCGAGACCATATATTTT.

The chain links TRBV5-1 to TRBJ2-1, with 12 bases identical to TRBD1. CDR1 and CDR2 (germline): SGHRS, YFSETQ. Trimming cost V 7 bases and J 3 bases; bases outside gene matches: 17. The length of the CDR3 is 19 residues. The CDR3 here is CASPSGDRGQAGVYNEQFF. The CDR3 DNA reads TGCGCCAGCCCCTCCGGGGACAGGGGGCAAGCGGGAGTCTACAATGAGCAGTTCTTC.

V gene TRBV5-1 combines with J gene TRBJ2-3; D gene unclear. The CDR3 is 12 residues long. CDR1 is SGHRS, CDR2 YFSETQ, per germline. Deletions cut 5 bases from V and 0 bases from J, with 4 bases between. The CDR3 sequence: CASRGSTDTQYF. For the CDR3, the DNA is TGCGCCAGCAGAGGCAGCACAGATACGCAGTATTTT.

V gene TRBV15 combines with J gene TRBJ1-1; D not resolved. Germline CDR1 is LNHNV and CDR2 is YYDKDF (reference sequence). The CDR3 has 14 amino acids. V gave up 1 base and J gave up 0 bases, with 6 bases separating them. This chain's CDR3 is CATSRAQLNTEAFF. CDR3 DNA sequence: TGTGCCACCAGCAGAGCACAACTGAACACTGAAGCTTTCTTT.

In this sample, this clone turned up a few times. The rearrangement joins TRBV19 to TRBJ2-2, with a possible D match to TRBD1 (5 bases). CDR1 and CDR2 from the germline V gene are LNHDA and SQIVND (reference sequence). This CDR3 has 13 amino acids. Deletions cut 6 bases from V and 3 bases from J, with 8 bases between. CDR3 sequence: CASRNRYTGELFF. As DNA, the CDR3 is TGTGCCAGTAGGAACAGGTACACCGGGGAGCTGTTTTTT.

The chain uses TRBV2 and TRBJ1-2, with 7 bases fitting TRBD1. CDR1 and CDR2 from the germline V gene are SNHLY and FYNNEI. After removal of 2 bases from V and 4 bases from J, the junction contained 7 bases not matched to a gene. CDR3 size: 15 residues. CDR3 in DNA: TGTGCCAGCAGTGAACCGGCAGGGGGAAGCTATGGCTACACCTTC. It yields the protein CASSEPAGGSYGYTF.

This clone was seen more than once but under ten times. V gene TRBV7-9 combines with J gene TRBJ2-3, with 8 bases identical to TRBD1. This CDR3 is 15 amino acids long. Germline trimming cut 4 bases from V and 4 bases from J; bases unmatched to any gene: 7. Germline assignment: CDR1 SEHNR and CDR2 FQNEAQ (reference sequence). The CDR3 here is CASSSGQAGADTQYF. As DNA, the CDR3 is TGTGCCAGCAGCTCGGGACAGGCAGGGGCAGATACGCAGTATTTT.

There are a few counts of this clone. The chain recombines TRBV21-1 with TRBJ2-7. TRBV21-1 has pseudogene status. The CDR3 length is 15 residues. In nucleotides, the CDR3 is TGTGCCAGCCGGCGCCGGCCGGATTCTTCCTACGAGCAGTACTTC. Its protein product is CASRRRPDSSYEQYF.

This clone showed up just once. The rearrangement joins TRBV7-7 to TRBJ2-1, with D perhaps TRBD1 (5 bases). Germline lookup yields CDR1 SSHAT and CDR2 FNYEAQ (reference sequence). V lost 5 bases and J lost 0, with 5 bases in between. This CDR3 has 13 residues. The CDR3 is CASSRGSYNEQFF. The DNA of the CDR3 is TGTGCCAGCAGCAGGGGCTCCTACAATGAGCAGTTCTTC.

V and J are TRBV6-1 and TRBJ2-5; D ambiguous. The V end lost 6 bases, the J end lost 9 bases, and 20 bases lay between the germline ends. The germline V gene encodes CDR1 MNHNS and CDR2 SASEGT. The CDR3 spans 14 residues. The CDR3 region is CASSSSLAELPQYF. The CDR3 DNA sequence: TGTGCCAGCAGCTCCTCGTTGGCCGAACTTCCCCAGTACTTC.

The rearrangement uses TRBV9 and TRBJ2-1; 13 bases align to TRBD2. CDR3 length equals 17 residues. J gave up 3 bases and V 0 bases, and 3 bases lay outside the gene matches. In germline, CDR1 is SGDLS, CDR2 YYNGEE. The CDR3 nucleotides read TGTGCCAGCAGCGTAGGACTAGCGGGGGGATTCTACAATGAGCAGTTCTTC. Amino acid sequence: CASSVGLAGGFYNEQFF.

CDR3 DNA: TGTGCCAGCAGCCCAGCAGGAACCGCTCGATTAAATGAGCAGTTCTTC. Translating gives CASSPAGTARLNEQFF. The genes are TRBV7-2 and TRBJ2-1; D gene uncertain. CDR1 is SGHTA and CDR2 is FQGNSA in the germline V gene. The CDR3 extends over 16 amino acids. The V and J ends lost 5 bases and 7 bases respectively, with 21 bases between them.

CDR3 nucleotide sequence: TGTGCCAGTAGTATAGTATTCAGGGACACTGAAGCTTTCTTT. Amino acid sequence: CASSIVFRDTEAFF. V and J are TRBV19 and TRBJ1-1, with a weak D call TRBD1 (5 bases). Germline-derived CDR1 and CDR2 are LNHDA and SQIVND (reference sequence). V was pared by 1 base and J by 3 bases, with 9 bases between. The CDR3 loop spans 14 amino acids.

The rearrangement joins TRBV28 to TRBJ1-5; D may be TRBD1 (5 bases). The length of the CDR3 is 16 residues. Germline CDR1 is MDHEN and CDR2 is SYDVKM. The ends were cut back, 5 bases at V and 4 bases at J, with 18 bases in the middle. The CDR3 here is CASSRLGGGGNQPQHF. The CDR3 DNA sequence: TGTGCCAGCAGTAGACTCGGGGGAGGCGGAAATCAGCCCCAGCATTTT.

CDR3 amino acids: CASSRQDNEQFF. CDR3 DNA sequence: TGTGCCAGCAGTCGACAGGACAATGAGCAGTTCTTC. The chain has TRBV6-6 and TRBJ2-1; tentative D call: TRBD1 (6 bases). Trimming pared 5 bases from V and 5 bases from J, leaving 7 bases between. The length of the CDR3 is 12 residues. Germline CDR1 reads MNHNY; CDR2 reads SVGAGI (reference sequence).

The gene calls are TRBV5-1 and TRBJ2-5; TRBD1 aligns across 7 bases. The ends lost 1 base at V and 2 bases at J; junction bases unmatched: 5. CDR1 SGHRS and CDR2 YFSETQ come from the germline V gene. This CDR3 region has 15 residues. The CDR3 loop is CASSLYRGPQETQYF. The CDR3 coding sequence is TGCGCCAGCAGCTTGTATAGGGGGCCTCAAGAGACCCAGTACTTC.